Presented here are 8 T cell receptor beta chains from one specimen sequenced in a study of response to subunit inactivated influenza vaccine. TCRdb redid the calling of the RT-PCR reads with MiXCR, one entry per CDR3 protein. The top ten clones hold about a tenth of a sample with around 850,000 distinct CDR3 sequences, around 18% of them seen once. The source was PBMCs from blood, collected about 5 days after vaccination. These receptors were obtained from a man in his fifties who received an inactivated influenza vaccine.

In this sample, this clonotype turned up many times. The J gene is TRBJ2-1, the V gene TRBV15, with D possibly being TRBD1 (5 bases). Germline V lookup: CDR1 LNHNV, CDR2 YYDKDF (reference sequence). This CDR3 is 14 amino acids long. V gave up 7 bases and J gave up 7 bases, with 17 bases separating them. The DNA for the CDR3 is TGTGCCACCAATAAAGGGGATTTCGAGAATGAGCAGTTCTTC. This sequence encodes CATNKGDFENEQFF.

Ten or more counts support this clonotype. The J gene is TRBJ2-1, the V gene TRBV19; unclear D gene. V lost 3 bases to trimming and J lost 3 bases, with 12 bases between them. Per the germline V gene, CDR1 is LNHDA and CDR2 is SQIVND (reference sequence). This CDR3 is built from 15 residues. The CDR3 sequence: CASSMGWGNYNEQFF. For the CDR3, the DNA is TGTGCCAGTAGTATGGGGTGGGGAAACTACAATGAGCAGTTCTTC.

The CDR3 protein is CASKTGPSLRFF. In nucleotides, the CDR3 is TGCGCCAGCAAAACGGGACCTTCTTTACGGTTCTTC. This chain links TRBV5-1 with TRBJ2-1; D could derive from TRBD1 or TRBD2 (5 bases each). Trimming took off 6 bases at V and 15 bases at J, with 19 bases between the two ends. This CDR3 region has 12 residues. Germline V lookup: CDR1 SGHRS, CDR2 YFSETQ.

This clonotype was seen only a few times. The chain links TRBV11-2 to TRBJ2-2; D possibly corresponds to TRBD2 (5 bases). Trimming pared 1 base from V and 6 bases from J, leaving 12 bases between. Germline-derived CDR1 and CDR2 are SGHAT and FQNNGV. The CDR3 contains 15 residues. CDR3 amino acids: CASSLGTSYAGELFF. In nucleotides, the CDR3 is TGTGCCAGCAGCTTAGGAACTAGTTACGCCGGGGAGCTGTTTTTT.

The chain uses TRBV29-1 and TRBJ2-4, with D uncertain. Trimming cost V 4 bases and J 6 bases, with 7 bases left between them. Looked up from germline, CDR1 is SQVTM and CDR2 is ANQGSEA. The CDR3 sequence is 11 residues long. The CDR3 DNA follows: TGCAGCGTTGTAGTCCGAAACATTCAGTACTTC. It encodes CSVVVRNIQYF. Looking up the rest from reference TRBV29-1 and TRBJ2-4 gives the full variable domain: SAVISQKPSRDICQRGTSLTIQCQVDSQVTMMFWYRQQPGQSLTLIATANQGSEATYESGFVIDKFPISRPNLTFSTLTVSNMSPEDSSIYLCSVVVRNIQYFGAGTRLSVL.

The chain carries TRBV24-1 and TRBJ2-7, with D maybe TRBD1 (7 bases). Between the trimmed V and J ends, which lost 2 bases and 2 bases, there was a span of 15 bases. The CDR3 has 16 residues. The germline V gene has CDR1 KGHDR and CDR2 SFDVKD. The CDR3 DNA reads TGTGCCACCAGTGATTCCGGCAGGGGGGACGCCTACGAGCAGTACTTC. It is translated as CATSDSGRGDAYEQYF.

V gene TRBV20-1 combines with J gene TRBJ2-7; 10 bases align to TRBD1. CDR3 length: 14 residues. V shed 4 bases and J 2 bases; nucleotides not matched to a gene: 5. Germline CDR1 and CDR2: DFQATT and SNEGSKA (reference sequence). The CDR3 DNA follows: TGCAGTGCTAAGGCGGGACAGGGGCCCTACGAGCAGTACTTC. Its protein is CSAKAGQGPYEQYF.

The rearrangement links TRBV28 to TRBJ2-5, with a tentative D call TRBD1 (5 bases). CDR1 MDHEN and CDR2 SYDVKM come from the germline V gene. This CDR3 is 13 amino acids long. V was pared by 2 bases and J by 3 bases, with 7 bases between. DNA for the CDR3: TGTGCCAGCAGTTTAAAGACAGAAGAGACCCAGTACTTC. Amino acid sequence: CASSLKTEETQYF.